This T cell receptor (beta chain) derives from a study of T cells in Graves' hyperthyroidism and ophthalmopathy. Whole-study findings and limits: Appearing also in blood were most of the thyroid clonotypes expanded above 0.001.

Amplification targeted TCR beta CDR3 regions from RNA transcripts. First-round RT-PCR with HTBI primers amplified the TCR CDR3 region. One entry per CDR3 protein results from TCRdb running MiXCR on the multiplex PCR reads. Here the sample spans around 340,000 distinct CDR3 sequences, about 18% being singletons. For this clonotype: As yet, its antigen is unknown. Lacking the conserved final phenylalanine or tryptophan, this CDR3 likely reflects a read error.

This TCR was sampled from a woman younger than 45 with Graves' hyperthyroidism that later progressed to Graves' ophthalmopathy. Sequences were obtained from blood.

CDR3 in amino acids: CASSPHTGKSSYNEQFL. The CDR3 DNA reads TGTGCCAGCAGTCCACACACAGGGAAAAGCTCCTACAATGAGCAGTTCCTC. This rearrangement joins TRBV28 to TRBJ2-1; maybe TRBD1 (6 bases). CDR1 and CDR2 from the germline V gene are MDHEN and SYDVKM. The length of the CDR3 is 17 residues. V was clipped by 5 bases and J by 0 bases, with 17 bases between them.